Ten or more counts support the clone carrying this TCR beta chain. The antigen is undetermined. Trimming left V 3 bases short and J 4 bases short, with 7 bases between. The CDR3 spans 13 residues. The germline V gene has CDR1 LNHNV and CDR2 YYDKDF (reference sequence). The sample belongs to a study of Graves' ophthalmopathy and Graves' hyperthyroidism. Study results and limitations: Ophthalmopathy progression was predicted with under 71% sensitivity and approximately 72% specificity. Clonotypes were expanded in thyroid at above 0.001 frequency, and most also appeared in blood.

Disease in donors with ophthalmopathy had moderate-to-severe activity, CAS ≥3, NOSPECS ≥4 and under 3 months' duration. Exclusion applied to patients with other autoimmune diseases, uncontrolled infections, pregnancy or lactation. RNA transcripts served as template for amplifying TCR beta CDR3 sequences. Second-round multiplex PCR came after a first-round RT-PCR that employed HTBI primers. TCRdb re-derived calls from the multiplex PCR reads in MiXCR, one entry per CDR3 protein. Among under 350,000 distinct CDR3 sequences listed, roughly 17% were seen once. The specimen sequenced was peripheral blood. This TCR came from an adult man with Graves' ophthalmopathy. The rearrangement joins TRBV15 to TRBJ1-5; perhaps TRBD1 as D (6 bases). For the CDR3, the DNA is TGTGCCACCAGCAGTAGGGGGAATCAGCCCCAGCATTTT. This codes for CATSSRGNQPQHF.